This T cell receptor beta chain was captured by sequencing in a study of CD8 T cells in ankylosing spondylitis. Findings of the study overall: A number of the motif variants had already been described in reactive arthritis synovial fluid and blood. It was reported that disease-linked clones were significantly enriched in matched ankylosing spondylitis synovial fluid. Relatively rare in peripheral blood, disease-linked clones were also CD8+. Ankylosing spondylitis blood appeared to carry a characteristic TCR beta motif of roughly eight highly homologous variants.

This clonotype was observed at least ten times. No antigen is known for it. Each CDR3 protein gets one entry after TCRdb re-called the 5' RACE reads with MiXCR. Of some 200,000 distinct CDR3 sequences detected, roughly 20% appear once; the ten largest clones hold roughly 4.5%. Trimming shortened V by 2 bases and J by 5 bases, and 9 bases separated the two germline ends. The germline CDR1 and CDR2 sequences are SGHNT and YENEEA. This CDR3 comprises 13 residues. J is TRBJ2-5 and V is TRBV11-3, with D unclear. The sequencing sample was made of blood, either unsorted or a sorted T cell fraction (not recorded which). This clonotype was obtained from a male donor between 5 and 29 years old with ankylosing spondylitis or in good health (not recorded which). In DNA form, the CDR3 reads TGTGCCAGCAGCTTAATGGGATGGGAGACCCAGTACTTC. It translates to CASSLMGWETQYF. Looking up the rest from reference TRBV11-3 and TRBJ2-5 gives the full variable domain: EAGVVQSPRYKIIEKKQPVAFWCNPISGHNTLYWYLQNLGQGPELLIRYENEEAVDDSQLPKDRFSAERLKGVDSTLKIQPAELGDSAVYLCASSLMGWETQYFGPGTRLLVL.